The rows below give T cell receptor beta chains drawn from one sample of a study of shared clonotypes between healthy human individuals. Using immunoSEQ multiplex PCR, the repertoire was profiled, and TCRdb retains in-frame clones only, with some absent. The repertoire consists of roughly 510,000 clones, with about 80% occurring once and the leading ten covering under 15%. The sequenced material came from PBMCs. These receptors all stem from a woman aged 40 to 50 in good health. Some clones in this sample may be carry-over from other donors' samples. Both conserved end residues are part of each CDR3. The D gene is left open where the match is weak. Size is stated for part of the rows, as once, few or many counts, or as a class when the clone is expanded.

V: TRBV19; length: 13; D: TRBD1; J: TRBJ1-1; size: NA; CDR3: CASSIRDSTEAFF; DNA: TGTGCCAGTAGTATCCGGGACAGCACTGAAGCTTTCTTT
V: TRBV5-5; length: 15; D: TRBD2; J: TRBJ2-1; size: NA; CDR3: CASSPLAGVADEQFF; DNA: TGTGCCAGCAGCCCTCTAGCGGGAGTTGCCGATGAGCAGTTCTTC
V: TRBV11-2; length: 15; D: TRBD1; J: TRBJ1-2; size: NA; CDR3: CASSPPLGDSYGYTF; DNA: TGTGCCAGCAGCCCCCCTCTAGGGGACAGCTATGGCTACACCTTC
V: TRBV7-9; length: 11; D: NA; J: TRBJ2-7; size: NA; CDR3: CASSLNREQYF; DNA: TGTGCCAGCAGCTTAAATCGGGAGCAGTACTTC
V: TRBV28; length: 14; D: TRBD1; J: TRBJ1-6; size: few; CDR3: CASRVTGSLSPLHF; DNA: TGTGCCAGCAGAGTGACAGGGAGCCTTTCACCCCTCCACTTT
V: TRBV29-1; length: 15; D: NA; J: TRBJ2-1; size: NA; CDR3: CSVSLAVARGGEQFF; DNA: TGCAGCGTGAGCTTAGCGGTTGCCAGAGGTGGTGAGCAGTTCTTC
V: TRBV28; length: 12; D: NA; J: TRBJ2-7; size: NA; CDR3: CASSTVLDEQYF; DNA: TGTGCCAGCAGTACCGTTCTAGACGAGCAGTACTTC
V: TRBV4-1; length: 13; D: NA; J: TRBJ1-1; size: NA; CDR3: CASSQNGRQEAFF; DNA: TGCGCCAGCAGCCAAAATGGTCGACAGGAAGCTTTCTTT
V: TRBV9; length: 16; D: NA; J: TRBJ2-7; size: NA; CDR3: CASSPEPGHFSYEQYF; DNA: TGTGCCAGCAGCCCAGAGCCGGGACATTTTTCCTACGAGCAGTACTTC
V: TRBV30; length: 14; D: TRBD1; J: TRBJ2-5; size: NA; CDR3: CAWSPGTGGETQYF; DNA: TGTGCCTGGAGCCCCGGGACAGGGGGGGAGACCCAGTACTTC
V: TRBV11-1; length: 13; D: NA; J: TRBJ2-1; size: once; CDR3: CASSLTERYEQFF; DNA: TGTGCCAGCAGCCTGACAGAACGTTATGAGCAGTTCTTC
V: TRBV5-1; length: 14; D: NA; J: TRBJ2-3; size: once; CDR3: CASSSGRAGDTQYF; DNA: TGCGCCAGCAGCTCTGGGCGGGCCGGGGATACGCAGTATTTT
V: TRBV2; length: 14; D: TRBD2; J: TRBJ2-1; size: NA; CDR3: CASSEASGYLEQFF; DNA: TGTGCCAGCAGTGAGGCTAGCGGCTATCTGGAGCAGTTCTTC
V: TRBV11-1; length: 14; D: TRBD2; J: TRBJ2-3; size: NA; CDR3: CASSSSGSTDTQYF; DNA: TGTGCCAGCAGCTCTAGCGGCTCCACAGATACGCAGTATTTT
V: TRBV15; length: 16; D: TRBD2; J: TRBJ2-1; size: NA; CDR3: CATSRGSGGVYNEQFF; DNA: TGTGCCACCAGCAGGGGCTCGGGAGGGGTCTACAATGAGCAGTTCTTC
V: TRBV30; length: 14; D: NA; J: TRBJ2-1; size: NA; CDR3: CAWKVRDRGNEQFF; DNA: TGTGCCTGGAAAGTCCGAGATCGGGGCAATGAGCAGTTCTTC
V: TRBV14; length: 15; D: NA; J: TRBJ1-2; size: NA; CDR3: CASSQDYKTVYGYTF; DNA: TGTGCCAGCAGCCAAGATTACAAGACAGTCTATGGCTACACCTTC
V: TRBV29-1; length: 13; D: NA; J: TRBJ2-6; size: NA; CDR3: CSVPSSGANVLTF; DNA: TGCAGCGTCCCGAGCTCTGGGGCCAACGTCCTGACTTTC
V: TRBV7-8; length: 18; D: TRBD2; J: TRBJ2-3; size: few; CDR3: CASSSGLAEYISTDTQYF; DNA: TGTGCCAGCAGCTCCGGACTAGCGGAATACATTAGCACAGATACGCAGTATTTT
V: TRBV25-1; length: 14; D: TRBD1; J: TRBJ1-1; size: NA; CDR3: CASSATGFPAEAFF; DNA: TGTGCCAGCAGTGCGACAGGGTTCCCTGCTGAAGCTTTCTTT
V: TRBV6-6; length: 10; D: NA; J: TRBJ2-2; size: NA; CDR3: CASSAGELFF; DNA: TGTGCCAGCTCAGCCGGGGAGCTGTTTTTT
V: TRBV6-6; length: 15; D: TRBD2; J: TRBJ2-5; size: NA; CDR3: CASSYLAGRGETQYF; DNA: TGTGCCAGCAGTTACCTAGCGGGAAGGGGAGAGACCCAGTACTTC
V: TRBV28; length: 13; D: NA; J: TRBJ1-1; size: NA; CDR3: CASSLPYIPEAFF; DNA: TGTGCCAGCAGTTTACCATATATCCCTGAAGCTTTCTTT
V: TRBV7-6; length: 16; D: NA; J: TRBJ2-1; size: NA; CDR3: CASSLVPLGSYNEQFF; DNA: TGTGCCAGCAGCTTAGTTCCTTTGGGCTCCTACAATGAGCAGTTCTTC